These 4 T cell receptor beta chains came from one sample sequenced in a study of CD8 T cells in acute hepatitis C reinfection. Time point defined: naive CD8 control sorted from an acute-time-point sample. Generated by immunoSEQ multiplex PCR, the TCRdb table keeps only in-frame clones and is missing some. Here the sample spans over 35,000 clones, about 86% being singletons. The material sequenced was naive CD8+ T cells from PBMCs. The receptors were gathered from a man in his thirties or forties with chronic hepatitis C.

The table lists this clone with a count of one. The chain couples TRBV29-1 to TRBJ1-1; unclear D gene. V lost 5 bases, J lost 3 bases, and 7 bases lay in between. This CDR3 has 11 residues. The germline V gene has CDR1 SQVTM and CDR2 ANQGSEA. CDR3 sequence: CSVHWDTEAFF. In DNA, the CDR3 is TGCAGCGTTCATTGGGACACTGAAGCTTTCTTT.

About this clone itself: The sample holds other DNA sequences that translate to the same CDR3. The chain employs TRBV5-4 and TRBJ1-1; D gene unclear. The V and J ends lost 4 bases and 1 base respectively, with 8 bases between them. The CDR3 spans 13 residues. Germline V CDR1 and CDR2: SGHNT, YYREEE (reference sequence). The CDR3 loop is CASSPTGNTEAFF. Here the CDR3 DNA reads TGTGCCAGCAGCCCGACGGGGAACACTGAAGCTTTCTTT. The variable domain in full, with the rest retrieved from reference TRBV5-4 and TRBJ1-1, is ETGVTQSPTHLIKTRGQQVTLRCSSQSGHNTVSWYQQALGQGPQFIFQYYREEENGRGNFPPRFSGLQFPNYSSELNVNALELDDSALYLCASSPTGNTEAFFGQGTRLTVV.

The gene calls are TRBV19 and TRBJ1-5; 8 nucleotides line up with TRBD1. V was pared by 4 bases and J by 0 bases, with 8 bases of the junction left unmatched. The CDR3 is 17 amino acids. Germline V lookup: CDR1 LNHDA, CDR2 SQIVND (reference sequence). The CDR3 is CASSSDRGKHSNQPQHF. CDR3 bases: TGTGCCAGTAGTAGCGACAGGGGCAAGCATAGCAATCAGCCCCAGCATTTT.

The chain combines TRBV11-2 with TRBJ1-1, with 8 bases lining up with TRBD1. Per the germline V gene, CDR1 is SGHAT and CDR2 is FQNNGV. This CDR3 has 18 amino acids. V trimming: 0 bases; J trimming: 0 bases; junction bases outside the gene matches: 9. The CDR3 DNA follows: TGTGCCAGCAGCTTAGATCAGGGGGCCATCGGGTTGAACACTGAAGCTTTCTTT. Translated, it gives CASSLDQGAIGLNTEAFF.